The 22 T cell receptor beta chains below come from one sample, sequenced in a study of cytomegalovirus exposure and HLA in healthy donors. The table came from immunoSEQ multiplex PCR; TCRdb's copy has only in-frame clones and leaves some out. This sample has 45,000 or so clones; roughly 93% occur once, and the top ten carry roughly 2%. The source material was PBMCs. The receptors were gathered from a woman between 18 and 29 years old in good health and CMV-seronegative.

A single count supports this clone. The chain is built from TRBV19 and TRBJ1-2; 11 nucleotides match TRBD1. CDR3 size: 14 residues. Germline values: CDR1 LNHDA, CDR2 SQIVND (reference sequence). Unmatched junction bases numbered 3, after V lost 5 bases and J lost 4 bases. CDR3 nucleotide sequence: TGTGCCAGTAGTTCCGGGACAGGGGGCTATGGCTACACCTTC. Its translation is CASSSGTGGYGYTF.

This chain uses TRBV5-1 with TRBJ1-1, with TRBD1 matching over 7 bases. Trimming cost V 0 bases and J 4 bases; bases outside gene matches: 6. This CDR3 contains 15 residues. Germline V gene lookup returns CDR1 SGHRS and CDR2 YFSETQ. The CDR3 protein is CASSLVATGPTEAFF. CDR3 coding DNA: TGCGCCAGCAGCTTGGTTGCGACAGGGCCCACTGAAGCTTTCTTT.

This sequence joins TRBV11-2 and TRBJ1-1; D remains ambiguous. Deletions cut 1 base from V and 4 bases from J, with 13 bases between. Germline assignment: CDR1 SGHAT and CDR2 FQNNGV. This CDR3 is built from 15 residues. Here the CDR3 DNA reads TGTGCCAGCAGCTTAGTGGAGGGTTGGGGCACTGAAGCTTTCTTT. It specifies CASSLVEGWGTEAFF.

The rearrangement links TRBV27 to TRBJ1-1; no firm D call. The germline gives CDR1 MNHEY, CDR2 SMNVEV (reference sequence). V gave up 5 bases and J gave up 1 base, with 8 bases separating them. There are 13 residues in the CDR3. The chain's CDR3 is CASSGSGNTEAFF. In nucleotides, the CDR3 is TGTGCCAGCAGTGGTTCAGGGAACACTGAAGCTTTCTTT.

This chain connects TRBV2 to TRBJ2-2; TRBD2 is a possible D gene (6 bases). Trimming pared 6 bases from V and 6 bases from J, leaving 17 bases between. In germline, CDR1 is SNHLY, CDR2 FYNNEI. The CDR3 extends over 15 amino acids. The CDR3 region has the DNA TGTGCCAGCAGGGAGGGGTCTAGTCAAGCCGGGGAGCTGTTTTTT. It translates to CASREGSSQAGELFF.

This rearrangement joins TRBV28 to TRBJ1-5; D is possibly TRBD1 (5 bases). Germline lookup yields CDR1 MDHEN and CDR2 SYDVKM. The V end was cut by 6 bases, the J end by 7 bases, with 13 bases between. The CDR3 spans 13 residues. DNA for the CDR3: TGTGCCAGCAGCCCCGGGGGGGGGCAGCCCCAGCATTTT. This encodes CASSPGGGQPQHF. Full variable domain (missing parts from reference TRBV28 and TRBJ1-5): DVKVTQSSRYLVKRTGEKVFLECVQDMDHENMFWYRQDPGLGLRLIYFSYDVKMKEKGDIPEGYSVSREKKERFSLILESASTNQTSMYLCASSPGGGQPQHFGDGTRLSIL.

J is TRBJ2-7 and V is TRBV9, with 13 bases aligning to TRBD2. Unmatched junction bases numbered 8, after V lost 4 bases and J lost 4 bases. The germline CDR1 and CDR2 sequences are SGDLS and YYNGEE. The CDR3 loop spans 16 amino acids. For the CDR3, the DNA is TGTGCCAGCAGCCCCTCGGGACTAGCGGGGTTATACGAGCAGTACTTC. It is translated as CASSPSGLAGLYEQYF.

The chain combines TRBV7-9 with TRBJ2-5; TRBD1 matches 7 bases. The V gene end was trimmed by 5 bases and the J gene end by 2 bases; junction bases not matched to a gene: 5. Germline CDR1 SEHNR, CDR2 FQNEAQ (reference sequence). The CDR3 totals 14 residues. CDR3 nucleotides: TGTGCCAGCAGCGAGGACAGGACACAAGAGACCCAGTACTTC. This codes for CASSEDRTQETQYF.

The V and J genes are TRBV10-3 and TRBJ1-2; 8 nucleotides agree with TRBD1. This CDR3 is built from 13 residues. The germline CDR1 and CDR2 sequences are ENHRY and SYGVKD. With V trimmed by 8 bases and J by 4 bases, 6 bases remained unmatched. In DNA, the CDR3 is TGTGCCATCCAGGGGGCGCCGGGCTATGGCTACACCTTC. This sequence encodes CAIQGAPGYGYTF.

The V call is TRBV2, the J call TRBJ2-5; 10 bases align to TRBD1. CDR1 is SNHLY and CDR2 is FYNNEI in the germline V gene. The CDR3 sequence is 12 residues long. V gave up 4 bases and J gave up 10 bases; unmatched junction bases: 3. CDR3 nucleotide sequence: TGTGCCAGCAGTGGGGGACAGGGGATCCAGTACTTC. Translation: CASSGGQGIQYF. The variable domain in full, completed from reference TRBV2 and TRBJ2-5, reads EPEVTQTPSHQVTQMGQEVILRCVPISNHLYFYWYRQILGQKVEFLVSFYNNEISEKSEIFDDQFSVERPDGSNFTLKIRSTKLEDSAMYFCASSGGQGIQYFGPGTRLLVL.

The V and J genes are TRBV28 and TRBJ1-2; no definite D call. The CDR3 is 12 amino acids. From germline, CDR1 is MDHEN and CDR2 SYDVKM. Trimming removed 2 bases from V and 7 bases from J, with 8 bases in between. CDR3 DNA sequence: TGTGCCAGCAGTTTAGGTGCGGGTGGCTACACCTTC. It translates to CASSLGAGGYTF.

This sequence joins TRBV28 and TRBJ1-1; 8 bases line up with TRBD1. Looked up from germline, CDR1 is MDHEN and CDR2 is SYDVKM. This CDR3 has 12 amino acids. Trimming took 10 bases from V and 7 from J; bases not matched to a gene: 8. The CDR3 loop reads CATADRDIEAFF. CDR3 in DNA: TGTGCCACTGCGGACAGGGACATTGAAGCTTTCTTT.

The chain links TRBV4-1 to TRBJ1-5, with D possibly matching TRBD1 (5 bases). Trimming left V 1 base short and J 6 bases short, with 10 bases between. Germline values: CDR1 MGHRA, CDR2 YSYEKL. This CDR3 region has 14 residues. CDR3 in amino acids: CASSQGLGGQPQHF. The CDR3 nucleotides are TGCGCCAGCAGCCAAGGACTGGGGGGTCAGCCCCAGCATTTT.

The chain is built from TRBV19 and TRBJ1-5; 9 bases are shared with TRBD1. Germline CDR1 reads LNHDA; CDR2 reads SQIVND (reference sequence). There are 16 residues in the CDR3. V shed 8 bases and J 0 bases; nucleotides not matched to a gene: 8. This CDR3 reads CASGTNRGLSNQPQHF. As DNA, the CDR3 is TGTGCCAGTGGGACTAACAGGGGGCTTAGCAATCAGCCCCAGCATTTT.

The chain links TRBV7-2 to TRBJ1-2; D is ambiguous. V was clipped by 0 bases and J by 6 bases, with 8 bases between them. Germline assignment: CDR1 SGHTA and CDR2 FQGNSA. CDR3 size: 13 residues. The CDR3 is CASSLARGNGYTF. The CDR3 DNA sequence: TGTGCCAGCAGCTTAGCGCGAGGGAATGGCTACACCTTC.

The genes are TRBV28 and TRBJ2-7, with 8 bases fitting TRBD2. Germline trimming cut 3 bases from V and 3 bases from J; bases unmatched to any gene: 1. Germline loops: CDR1 MDHEN, CDR2 SYDVKM. The CDR3 loop spans 13 amino acids. CDR3 protein: CASSFSGSYEQYF. The CDR3 coding sequence is TGTGCCAGCAGTTTCAGCGGGAGCTACGAGCAGTACTTC. Together with reference TRBV28 and TRBJ2-7, the CDR3 gives the full variable domain: DVKVTQSSRYLVKRTGEKVFLECVQDMDHENMFWYRQDPGLGLRLIYFSYDVKMKEKGDIPEGYSVSREKKERFSLILESASTNQTSMYLCASSFSGSYEQYFGPGTRLTVT.

The rearrangement joins TRBV5-4 to TRBJ2-1, with TRBD1 matching over 7 bases. CDR3 size: 14 residues. The germline gives CDR1 SGHNT, CDR2 YYREEE (reference sequence). V lost 7 bases, J lost 3 bases, and 7 bases stayed unmatched. The CDR3 nucleotides read TGTGCCAGCTGGAGGACAGGAAACTACAATGAGCAGTTCTTC. Its translation: CASWRTGNYNEQFF. The entire variable domain, with the rest obtained from reference TRBV5-4 and TRBJ2-1, is as follows: ETGVTQSPTHLIKTRGQQVTLRCSSQSGHNTVSWYQQALGQGPQFIFQYYREEENGRGNFPPRFSGLQFPNYSSELNVNALELDDSALYLCASWRTGNYNEQFFGPGTRLTVL.

The chain carries TRBV5-4 and TRBJ2-2; 7 bases are shared with TRBD1. Trimming at V came to 3 bases and at J to 0 bases, leaving 5 bases not matched to a gene. The CDR3 has 16 amino acids. Per the germline V gene, CDR1 is SGHNT and CDR2 is YYREEE (reference sequence). The CDR3 reads CASSYEQGPNTGELFF. The CDR3 nucleotides are TGTGCCAGCAGCTACGAACAGGGGCCGAACACCGGGGAGCTGTTTTTT.

The chain joins TRBV29-1 to TRBJ2-7; 7 positions match TRBD1. Germline-derived CDR1 and CDR2 are SQVTM and ANQGSEA. V lost 0 bases to trimming and J lost 7 bases; unmatched junction nucleotides: 6. This CDR3 is built from 13 residues. CDR3: CSVEENRGSEQYF. The CDR3 DNA reads as TGCAGCGTTGAAGAGAACAGGGGTTCAGAGCAGTACTTC.

The chain couples TRBV6-1 to TRBJ1-2, with 8 bases that match TRBD1. The CDR3 runs 15 residues. V trimming: 5 bases; J trimming: 6 bases; junction bases outside the gene matches: 11. Germline-derived CDR1 and CDR2 are MNHNS and SASEGT. The CDR3: CASSPRVSGGHGYTF. Written as DNA, the CDR3 is TGTGCCAGCAGTCCTCGAGTTTCAGGGGGCCATGGCTACACCTTC.

This clone was observed once. The chain combines TRBV13 with TRBJ1-1, with D unclear. Per germline, CDR1 PRHDT and CDR2 FYEKMQ (reference sequence). The CDR3 spans 14 residues. V was trimmed by 4 bases and J by 7 bases, leaving 16 bases between them. CDR3 loop: CASSYEDAGSEAFF. Here the CDR3 DNA reads TGTGCCAGCAGCTACGAAGACGCGGGGAGTGAAGCTTTCTTT.

This CDR3 reads CASSLFSGGITDTQYF. DNA for the CDR3: TGCGCCAGCAGCTTGTTTAGCGGGGGGATCACAGATACGCAGTATTTT. V gene TRBV5-1 combines with J gene TRBJ2-3, with 10 bases matching TRBD2. CDR1 is SGHRS, CDR2 YFSETQ, per germline. The trim removed 1 base at V and 2 bases at J, leaving 4 bases unmatched. The CDR3 is 16 residues long.